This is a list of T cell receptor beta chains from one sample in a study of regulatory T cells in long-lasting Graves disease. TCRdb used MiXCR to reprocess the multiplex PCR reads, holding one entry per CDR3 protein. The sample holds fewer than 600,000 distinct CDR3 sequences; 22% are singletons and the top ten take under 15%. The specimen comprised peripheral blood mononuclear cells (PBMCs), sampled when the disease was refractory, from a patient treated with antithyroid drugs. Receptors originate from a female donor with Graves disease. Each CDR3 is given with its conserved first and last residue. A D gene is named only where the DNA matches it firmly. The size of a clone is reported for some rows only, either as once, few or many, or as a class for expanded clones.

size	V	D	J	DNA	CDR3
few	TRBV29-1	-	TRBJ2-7	TGCAGCGTCCAAGGGACGGACCTTGCCTACGAGCAGTACTTC	CSVQGTDLAYEQYF
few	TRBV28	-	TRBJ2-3	TGTGCCAGCAGCCCCGTAACCACAGGGCTCCCCACAGATACGCAGTATTTT	CASSPVTTGLPTDTQYF
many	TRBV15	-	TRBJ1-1	TGTGCCACCAGCAGAGTGATTTCCGGGGGCCGTTTGCCTGAAGCTTTCTTT	CATSRVISGGRLPEAFF
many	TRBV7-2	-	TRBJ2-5	TGTGCCAGCAGCTTAGGGACAGGTGGGGGACTGAAGACCCAGTACTTC	CASSLGTGGGLKTQYF
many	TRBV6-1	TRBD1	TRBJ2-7	TGTGCCAGCACTCGCAAACCGGGACAGTCCTACGAGCAGTACTTC	CASTRKPGQSYEQYF
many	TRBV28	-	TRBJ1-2	TGTGCCAGCAACAATGGGGGCCATGGCTACACCTTC	CASNNGGHGYTF
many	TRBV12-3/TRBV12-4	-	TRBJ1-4	TGTGCCAGCAGCCTAGGACTCTTTAATGAAAAACTGTTTTTT	CASSLGLFNEKLFF
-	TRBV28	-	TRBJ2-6	TGTGCCAGCAGTTCCCTCAGGGGCTCTGGGGCCAACGTCCTGACTTTC	CASSSLRGSGANVLTF
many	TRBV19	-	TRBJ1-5	TGTGCCAGTAGTATAGGAAGAGACCGAAGGAATCAGCCCCAGCATTTT	CASSIGRDRRNQPQHF
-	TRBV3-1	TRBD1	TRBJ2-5	TGTGCCAGCAGCCTGTATTCAACAGGGGACCAAGAGACCCAGTACTTC	CASSLYSTGDQETQYF
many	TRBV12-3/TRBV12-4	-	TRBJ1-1	TGTGCCAGCAGTCCGGGGGCTCCGGTCACTGAAGCTTTCTTT	CASSPGAPVTEAFF
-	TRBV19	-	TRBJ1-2	TGTGCCAGTAGTATTAGTAGGAACGACTATGGCTACACCTTC	CASSISRNDYGYTF
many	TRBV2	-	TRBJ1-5	TGTGCCAGCACCCTAGACAGACTACCTAATCAGCCCCAGCATTTT	CASTLDRLPNQPQHF
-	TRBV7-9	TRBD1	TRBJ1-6	TGTGCCAGCAGCCAACCAGGGGGCGCGGATAATTCACCCCTCCACTTT	CASSQPGGADNSPLHF
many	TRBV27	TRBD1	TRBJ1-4	TGTGCCAGCAACAACAGGGGCGGTAATGAAAAACTGTTTTTT	CASNNRGGNEKLFF
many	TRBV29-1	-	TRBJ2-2	TGCAGCGCCTCGCTGATCGGGGAGCTGTTTTTT	CSASLIGELFF
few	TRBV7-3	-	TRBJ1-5	TGTGCCAGCAGCCCTGACGGGAGGGGGAATCAGCCCCAGCATTTT	CASSPDGRGNQPQHF
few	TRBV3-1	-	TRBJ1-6	TGTGCCAGCAGCCAAGGGCGGAATTCACCCCTCCACTTT	CASSQGRNSPLHF
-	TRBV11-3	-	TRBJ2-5	TGTGCCAGCAGCACGGTGGAAGGACACGGGGCCCAGTACTTC	CASSTVEGHGAQYF
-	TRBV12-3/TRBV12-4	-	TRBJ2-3	TGTGCCAGCAGTTTTATGGGGGGAATCACAGATACGCAGTATTTT	CASSFMGGITDTQYF
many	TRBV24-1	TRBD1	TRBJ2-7	TGTGCCACCAGTGACACCGCCACAGGGGCCTACGAGCAGTACTTC	CATSDTATGAYEQYF
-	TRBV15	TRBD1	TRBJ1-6	TGTGCCACCAGCATCCTGGGGCAGGGGGCCCCCTATAATTCACCCCTCCACTTT	CATSILGQGAPYNSPLHF
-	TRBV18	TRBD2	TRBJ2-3	TGTGCCAGCGCCCGACTAGCGGTGAGCACAGATACGCAGTATTTT	CASARLAVSTDTQYF
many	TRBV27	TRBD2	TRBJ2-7	TGTGCCAGCAGTCCCGGGACTAGTCTCTACGAGCAGTACTTC	CASSPGTSLYEQYF
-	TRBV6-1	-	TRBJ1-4	TGTGCCAGCAGTCAAAGGGCGCCTGATGAAAAACTGTTTTTT	CASSQRAPDEKLFF
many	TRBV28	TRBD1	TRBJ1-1	TGTGCCAGCAGTTTATTTGGTCTCGGACAGGGCGTAGCTTTCTTT	CASSLFGLGQGVAFF
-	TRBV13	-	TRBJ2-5	TGTGCCAGCAGCTTTACAACTAGTCAAGAGACCCAGTACTTC	CASSFTTSQETQYF
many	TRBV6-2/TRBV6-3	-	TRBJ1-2	TGTGCCAGCAGTGAAGCCGGGACGGATTATGGCTACACCTTC	CASSEAGTDYGYTF
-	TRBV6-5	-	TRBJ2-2	TGTGCCAGCAGTTACGCAGGGGCGAACACCGGGGAGCTGTTTTTT	CASSYAGANTGELFF
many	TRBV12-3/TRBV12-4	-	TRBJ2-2	TGTGCCAGCAGCACAGCCCGCAACGGGGAGCTGTTTTTT	CASSTARNGELFF
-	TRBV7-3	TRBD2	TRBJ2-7	TGTGCCAGCAGCTTAGACGGGGGGGCCGTAATCGAGCAGTACTTC	CASSLDGGAVIEQYF
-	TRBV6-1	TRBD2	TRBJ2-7	TGTGCCAGCACTAACTCGGCTAGCGGGAGTCCGGGGATGCTCTTC	CASTNSASGSPGMLF
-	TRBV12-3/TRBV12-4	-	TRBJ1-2	TGTGCCAGCAGTTTTCCAGAGCCTAACTATGGCTACACCTTC	CASSFPEPNYGYTF
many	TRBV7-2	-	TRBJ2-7	TGTGCCAGCAGCTCCCAAGGGACTGTCTACTTC	CASSSQGTVYF
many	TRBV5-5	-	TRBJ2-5	TGTGCCAGCACCCTGACGGTAGAGACCCAGTACTTC	CASTLTVETQYF
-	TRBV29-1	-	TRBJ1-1	TGCAGCGTTGTCAGGTCAATGGGGAACACTGAAGCTTTCTTT	CSVVRSMGNTEAFF
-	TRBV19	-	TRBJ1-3	TGTGCCAGTAGTTCACAGGCGCCGAGCTCTGGAAACACCATATATTTT	CASSSQAPSSGNTIYF
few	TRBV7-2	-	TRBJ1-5	TGTGCCAGCAGCCCCCGGTCGGAGGGTCAGCCCCAGCATTTT	CASSPRSEGQPQHF
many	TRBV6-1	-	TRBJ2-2	TGTGCCACCGGGACAACGAACACCGGGGAGCTGTTTTTT	CATGTTNTGELFF
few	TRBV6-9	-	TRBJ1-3	TGTGCCAGCAGTTACTCGAAGGCTCGGTCTTCTGGAAACACCATATATTTT	CASSYSKARSSGNTIYF
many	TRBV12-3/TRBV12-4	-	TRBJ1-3	TGTGCCAGCAGTTTGGGCGGTTACTCTGGAAACACCATATATTTT	CASSLGGYSGNTIYF
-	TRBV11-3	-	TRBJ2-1	TGTGCCAGCAGCTTACGCATAGGGACCAATGAGCAGTTCTTC	CASSLRIGTNEQFF
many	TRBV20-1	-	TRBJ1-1	TGCAGTGCTACCTCGGACGGGAACACTGAAGCTTTCTTT	CSATSDGNTEAFF
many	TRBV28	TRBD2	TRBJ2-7	TGTGCCAGCATAGGTGGCGGGAGGTACGAGCAGTACTTC	CASIGGGRYEQYF
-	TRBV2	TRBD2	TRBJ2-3	TGTGCCAGCAGTGGTGGACTAGCGGGGTCCACAGATACGCAGTATTTT	CASSGGLAGSTDTQYF
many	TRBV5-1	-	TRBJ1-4	TGTGCCAGCAGTTTTGGGGGGCCTAATGAAAAACTGTTTTTT	CASSFGGPNEKLFF
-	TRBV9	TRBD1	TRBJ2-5	TGTGCCAGCAGGTCGACAGGGACGGAGACCCAGTACTTC	CASRSTGTETQYF
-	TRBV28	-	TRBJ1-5	TGTGCCAGCCGAGTTAATGGCAATCAGCCCCAGCATTTT	CASRVNGNQPQHF
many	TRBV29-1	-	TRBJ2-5	TGCAGCGTTGTGTCAGAAGAGACCCAGTACTTC	CSVVSEETQYF
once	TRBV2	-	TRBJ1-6	TGTGCCAGCAGCCAAGATCCCACGGGACATTATAATTCACCCCTCCACTTT	CASSQDPTGHYNSPLHF